A single sample is the source of the 27 T cell receptor beta chains below, sequenced in a study of T cells expressing NK-cell markers (dated by TCRdb to 2020 to 2022). Preparation of the library involved 5' RACE. Sequencing was performed on an Illumina HiSeq 2000. TCRdb reprocessed the reads; each CDR3 protein sequence makes one entry, and DNA is unavailable. The sample table gives about 260,000 distinct CDR3 sequences. Around 0.4% of the sample comes from the top ten. Material for sequencing was blood T cells: a sorted CD56 or NKG2C T cell subset, CD4+ or CD8+ T cells, or bulk PBMC T cells (not recorded which). Receptors originate from a man in his late teens or twenties in good health. Donor details come from another sample of the same person, matched by shared clones.

The chain has TRBV14 and TRBJ1-5. Germline CDR1 reads SGHDN; CDR2 reads FVKESK. The CDR3 is 14 residues long. The CDR3 region is CASSQRSSNQPQHF.

CDR3 residues: CASSFRTGVIYF. The V and J genes are TRBV12-3 or TRBV12-4 and TRBJ1-3; TCRdb lists TRBD1, though no DNA is available to test this call. The CDR3 extends over 12 amino acids.

The J gene is TRBJ2-1, the V gene TRBV19. The CDR3 length is 11 residues. CDR1 is LNHDA, CDR2 SQIVND, per germline (reference sequence). CDR3 sequence reads: CASSIADEQFF.

The CDR3 sequence is CSALRDRALETQYF. This chain connects TRBV20-1 to TRBJ2-5; absent DNA, TCRdb's TRBD1 call cannot be checked. CDR1 DFQATT and CDR2 SNEGSKA come from the germline V gene (reference sequence). The CDR3 sequence is 14 residues long.

J is TRBJ1-5 and V is TRBV5-1; TCRdb outputs TRBD1, but without DNA this stays unchecked. The CDR3 totals 13 residues. Germline V gives CDR1 SGHRS, CDR2 YFSETQ. This CDR3 reads CASSRDSNQPQHF.

The rearrangement joins TRBV29-1 to TRBJ2-1. The CDR3 spans 13 residues. CDR1 SQVTM and CDR2 ANQGSEA come from the germline V gene. CDR3 region: CSVDFLAYNEQFF.

The rearrangement uses TRBV20-1 and TRBJ2-1; TCRdb lists TRBD1, though no DNA is available to test this call. Germline CDR1 reads DFQATT; CDR2 reads SNEGSKA (reference sequence). The CDR3 has 13 residues. The CDR3: CSASDPLEDEQFF.

The chain has TRBV18 and TRBJ2-7; TCRdb calls TRBD1, which cannot be checked without DNA. Germline CDR1 KGHSH, CDR2 LQKENI. There are 15 residues in the CDR3. The CDR3 sequence is CASSPETGVSYEQYF.

The V gene is TRBV5-4, the J gene TRBJ2-1. Germline assignment: CDR1 SGHNT and CDR2 YYREEE (reference sequence). The CDR3 has 12 residues. This chain's CDR3 is CASSQLLNEQFF.

This chain joins TRBV20-1 and TRBJ2-3. The CDR3 is 14 amino acids. From germline, CDR1 is DFQATT and CDR2 SNEGSKA (reference sequence). The CDR3 sequence is CSASPLIRTDTQYF.

The V and J genes are TRBV5-6 and TRBJ2-1; TCRdb returns TRBD2, unconfirmable since there is no DNA. There are 15 residues in the CDR3. Germline V lookup: CDR1 SGHDT, CDR2 YYEEEE. CDR3 residues: CASRKRLAGVSEQFF.

The V and J genes are TRBV20-1 and TRBJ2-2; the D call of TRBD2 rests on TCRdb alone, since no DNA is present to check it. The germline CDR1 and CDR2 sequences are DFQATT and SNEGSKA (reference sequence). The CDR3 is 13 residues long. CDR3 residues: CSAQTSGTGELFF.

J is TRBJ2-1 and V is TRBV12-3 or TRBV12-4. There are 12 residues in the CDR3. The CDR3 sequence is CASSLGQTRQFF.

The chain recombines TRBV12-3 or TRBV12-4 with TRBJ2-1; there is no DNA to check the TCRdb D call of TRBD2. The CDR3 loop spans 16 amino acids. CDR3 protein: CASSLAGVAGVGEQFF.

The rearrangement links TRBV6-4 to TRBJ2-2; TCRdb picks TRBD1, but there is no DNA to check that call. The length of the CDR3 is 14 residues. Germline V gene data show CDR1 as MRHNA and CDR2 as SNTAGT. The CDR3 protein is CASSTRAGTGELFF.

The CDR3: CASSPRGGNYGYTF. The chain uses TRBV3-1 and TRBJ1-2. Germline V gene data show CDR1 as LGHDT and CDR2 as YNNKEL (reference sequence). The CDR3 covers 14 residues.

The J gene is TRBJ1-5, the V gene TRBV6-1; lacking DNA, the TRBD1 call made by TCRdb goes unchecked. This CDR3 has 14 residues. Germline CDR1 reads MNHNS; CDR2 reads SASEGT. CDR3 loop: CASSRDRADRPQHF.

J is TRBJ2-3 and V is TRBV20-1; with no DNA, the TCRdb D assignment of TRBD1 cannot be verified. CDR3 length: 14 amino acids. Per germline, CDR1 DFQATT and CDR2 SNEGSKA (reference sequence). The CDR3 loop is CSAPNRGSTDTQYF.

The chain is built from TRBV29-1 and TRBJ1-4. The CDR3 is 13 amino acids. Per germline, CDR1 SQVTM and CDR2 ANQGSEA. The CDR3 reads CSVGLPLVEKLFF. The full variable domain, rest sourced from reference TRBV29-1 and TRBJ1-4, is SAVISQKPSRDICQRGTSLTIQCQVDSQVTMMFWYRQQPGQSLTLIATANQGSEATYESGFVIDKFPISRPNLTFSTLTVSNMSPEDSSIYLCSVGLPLVEKLFFGSGTQLSVL.

The chain couples TRBV9 to TRBJ2-5; TCRdb indicates TRBD1, and absent DNA this call remains unverified. The germline gives CDR1 SGDLS, CDR2 YYNGEE. The CDR3 runs 14 residues. The CDR3 sequence is CASSVFDRGETQYF.

This chain joins TRBV6-5 and TRBJ2-5; the D call of TRBD2 rests on TCRdb alone, since no DNA is present to check it. Germline V gives CDR1 MNHEY, CDR2 SVGAGI. The CDR3 consists of 13 residues. CDR3: CASGRASGETQYF.

This chain uses TRBV5-5 with TRBJ2-2; TCRdb's assignment of TRBD1 cannot be checked, as there is no DNA. Germline V gene data show CDR1 as SGHKS and CDR2 as YYEKEE (reference sequence). The CDR3 contains 14 residues. CDR3 in amino acids: CASSFRGITGELFF.

CDR3 sequence: CASRAGVAKNIQYF. The chain carries TRBV5-6 and TRBJ2-4. The CDR3 length is 14 residues. The germline gives CDR1 SGHDT, CDR2 YYEEEE. Variable domain in full (rest from reference TRBV5-6 and TRBJ2-4): DAGVTQSPTHLIKTRGQQVTLRCSPKSGHDTVSWYQQALGQGPQFIFQYYEEEERQRGNFPDRFSGHQFPNYSSELNVNALLLGDSALYLCASRAGVAKNIQYFGAGTRLSVL.

The chain has TRBV20-1 and TRBJ1-3; TCRdb designates TRBD1, a call that cannot be tested without DNA. Looked up from germline, CDR1 is DFQATT and CDR2 is SNEGSKA (reference sequence). The CDR3 is 14 amino acids. CDR3 residues: CSVPGTGRRNTIYF.

V is TRBV21-1 and J is TRBJ1-1. TRBV21-1 is a documented pseudogene. The CDR3 covers 14 residues. The CDR3 sequence: CASSKVCGGTEAFF.

CDR3: CASNWRVDTEAFF. The gene calls are TRBV28 and TRBJ1-1. In germline, CDR1 is MDHEN, CDR2 SYDVKM. The CDR3 totals 13 residues.

The chain joins TRBV7-8 to TRBJ2-7; lacking DNA, the TRBD2 call made by TCRdb goes unchecked. The germline V gene has CDR1 SGHVS and CDR2 FQNEAQ. CDR3 length equals 15 residues. CDR3 loop: CASSSGTSGRYEQYF. Full variable domain (missing parts from reference TRBV7-8 and TRBJ2-7): GAGVSQSPRYKVAKRGQDVALRCDPISGHVSLFWYQQALGQGPEFLTYFQNEAQLDKSGLPSDRFFAERPEGSVSTLKIQRTQQEDSAVYLCASSSGTSGRYEQYFGPGTRLTVT.